Here is one T cell receptor (beta chain) with its context. This clonotype was detected only once. Its antigen remains undetermined. No much larger clone exists at a distance of one base, and base qualities are not known. One read yields weak evidence. This sample is drawn from a study of CD8 T cells in ankylosing spondylitis (TCRdb year 2017). Regarding the research as a whole: The study profiled T cell receptor beta repertoires in healthy donors and ankylosing spondylitis patients to find disease-linked TCR variants. The full study cohort comprised approximately 23 ankylosing spondylitis patients and around 100 healthy donors. Samples of peripheral blood were taken, and for ankylosing spondylitis patients, synovial fluid was collected as well. The paper as a whole reports these results and caveats: In peripheral blood, the disease-linked clones were found at relatively low frequencies and had a CD8+ phenotype. A TCR beta motif made up of roughly eight highly homologous amino acid variants appeared to be characteristic of blood from ankylosing spondylitis patients. According to the report, matched synovial fluid samples from ankylosing spondylitis patients were significantly enriched for the disease-linked clones. Some motif variants were previously reported in synovial fluid and blood of reactive arthritis patients, suggesting common disease-initiation mechanisms.

The sequencer listed for this sample is Illumina HiSeq 2500. Quantitative 5'-RACE with molecular barcodes was the method used to prepare the TCR beta libraries. Turning to the authors' computational methods: To identify disease-linked TCR variants, a new computational method was used, one built on a probabilistic model of VDJ rearrangement. TCRdb trimmed public reads at Q25 via fastp, called clones via MiXCR and kept in-frame beta chains. Each entry merges the rows of one CDR3 protein and shows their most common DNA and genes. The V and J calls and clone size come from TCRdb's table, not from the authors' own analysis. Counted in this sample were more than 600,000 distinct CDR3 sequences; over 15% of them appeared once. The top ten constitute about a fifth of the sample. The source material was blood, either unsorted or a sorted T cell fraction (not recorded which). This receptor was identified in a male donor with ankylosing spondylitis.

In nucleotides, the sequence is TGTGCCAGCAGTTCGAGACGACTAGCGGTCTCCTACAATGAGCAGTTCTTC. This yields the protein CASSSRRLAVSYNEQFF. The sequence links TRBV27 to TRBJ2-1; 9 of the junction bases match TRBD2. Measured from the cysteine to the phenylalanine, the CDR3 is 17 residues long. Left in the record is the CDR3 DNA by itself, 51 bases read in frame from the first base. V and J are trimmed by 4 bases and 0 bases, and the gene matches miss 7 bases of the junction. The germline V gene (reference sequence) sets CDR1 to MNHEY and CDR2 to SMNVEV.